This T cell receptor (beta chain) was sequenced during a study of STAT3 mutations in large granular lymphocyte leukemia. Method: immunoSEQ multiplex PCR; TCRdb's copy keeps in-frame clones and lacks some. This table has about 42,000 clones, 81% appearing once. As for this clone: Its antigen is unidentified.

Germline CDR1 is MNHEY and CDR2 is SVGAGI. The V end was cut by 6 bases, the J end by 0 bases, with 9 bases between. CDR3 length equals 15 residues. Broader study findings: In about 30% of the 18 patients, new TCR clonotypes emerged after therapy. Every T-LGLL patient had at least one immunodominant TCRbeta clonotype.

The receptor comes from a human donor with T large granular lymphocyte leukemia. Some clones in this sample may be carry-over from other donors' samples. The sample taken for sequencing was PBMCs. This chain joins TRBV6-5 and TRBJ2-6; D might be TRBD2 (6 bases). The CDR3, as DNA: TGTGCCAGCAGACCCGGGAGCTCTGGGGCCAACGTCCTGACTTTC. This codes for CASRPGSSGANVLTF.